These T cell receptor beta chains were read from a single sample in a study of blood T cell repertoires in COVID-19. Assay used: immunoSEQ multiplex PCR; TCRdb lists only in-frame clones, some missing. The sample has under 200,000 clones, 65% to 90% seen once. The sequencing sample was made of PBMCs or T cells enriched from blood (not recorded which). The receptor source for this set is a woman between 55 and 75 years old with acute COVID-19. Each CDR3 is given with its conserved first and last residue. The D gene is left open where the match is weak. Size values are once, few and many counts, or a class for expanded clones, and some rows have none.

CARTSGTGNSPLHF | TGTGCCAGAACGTCCGGGACAGGGAATTCACCCCTCCACTTT | 14 | TRBD1 | TRBV6-5 | - | TRBJ1-6
CASSFIGNQPQHF | TGTGCCAGCAGTTTTATAGGCAATCAGCCCCAGCATTTT | 13 | - | TRBV12-3/TRBV12-4 | - | TRBJ1-5
CASSLPPLETQYF | TGTGCCAGCAGCCTACCTCCTCTGGAGACCCAGTACTTC | 13 | - | TRBV7-2 | - | TRBJ2-5
CATSDPAGNGYTF | TGTGCCACCAGTGACCCCGCGGGGAATGGCTACACCTTC | 13 | - | TRBV24-1 | - | TRBJ1-2
CASSSPRQGSNQPQHF | TGTGCCAGCAGCTCACCTAGACAGGGGTCCAATCAGCCCCAGCATTTT | 16 | TRBD1 | TRBV7-2 | few | TRBJ1-5
CASRGEVYEQYF | TGTGCCAGCCGCGGGGAGGTCTACGAGCAGTACTTC | 12 | - | TRBV6-5 | - | TRBJ2-7
CASSQVPQNPNTEAFF | TGCGCCAGCAGCCAAGTCCCCCAGAATCCGAACACTGAAGCTTTCTTT | 16 | - | TRBV4-3 | - | TRBJ1-1
CASSLRTGGGTDTQYF | TGTGCCAGCAGCTTACGAACAGGGGGAGGCACAGATACGCAGTATTTT | 16 | TRBD1 | TRBV9 | - | TRBJ2-3
CASSPGLAGEEPQFF | TGTGCCAGCAGTCCGGGACTAGCGGGAGAAGAGCCCCAGTTCTTC | 15 | TRBD2 | TRBV5-8 | - | TRBJ2-1
CASSPVGAEAFF | TGTGCCAGCTCACCGGTGGGCGCTGAAGCTTTCTTT | 12 | - | TRBV18 | - | TRBJ1-1
CASSPWTSGNNEQFF | TGTGCCAGCAGCCCATGGACTAGCGGGAACAATGAGCAGTTCTTC | 15 | TRBD2 | TRBV6-2/TRBV6-3 | few | TRBJ2-1
CASSLRGAYGYTF | TGTGCCAGCAGTTTACGGGGGGCCTATGGCTACACCTTC | 13 | - | TRBV27 | few | TRBJ1-2
CASSQGYRGFQETQYF | TGTGCCAGCAGCCAAGGATACAGGGGATTCCAAGAGACCCAGTACTTC | 16 | TRBD1 | TRBV3-1/TRBV3-2 | - | TRBJ2-5
CASRLALGQGGTGELFF | TGTGCCAGCAGATTGGCGCTGGGACAGGGAGGGACCGGGGAGCTGTTTTTT | 17 | TRBD1 | TRBV28 | - | TRBJ2-2
CASSLGPNTEAFF | TGTGCCAGTAGTCTGGGGCCGAACACTGAAGCTTTCTTT | 13 | - | TRBV19 | once | TRBJ1-1
CASSRAGTATYGYTF | TGTGCCAGCAGTAGAGCCGGGACAGCTACTTATGGCTACACCTTC | 15 | TRBD1 | TRBV2 | - | TRBJ1-2
CASSSKRKEQFF | TGTGCCAGCAGCTCGAAGAGAAAGGAGCAGTTCTTC | 12 | - | TRBV11-2 | - | TRBJ2-1
CASTLLSSGTATDTQYF | TGTGCCAGTACCCTACTTTCTAGCGGGACAGCTACGGATACGCAGTATTTT | 17 | TRBD2 | TRBV19 | - | TRBJ2-3
CASRRGQQETQYF | TGTGCCAGCAGAAGGGGACAGCAAGAGACCCAGTACTTC | 13 | TRBD1 | TRBV27 | - | TRBJ2-5
CASSYSRTGRSEAFF | TGTGCCAGCAGTTACTCCCGGACAGGGAGGTCTGAAGCTTTCTTT | 15 | TRBD1 | TRBV6-5 | - | TRBJ1-1
CASSQVTQAYNSPLHF | TGTGCCAGCAGCCAAGTAACACAAGCCTATAATTCACCCCTCCACTTT | 16 | - | TRBV4-2 | - | TRBJ1-6
CASSFQGGGGTEAFF | TGTGCCAGCAGTTTTCAGGGAGGGGGTGGCACTGAAGCTTTCTTT | 15 | - | TRBV27 | once | TRBJ1-1
CASSLGGYGYTF | TGTGCCAGCAGTTTAGGAGGCTATGGCTACACCTTC | 12 | - | TRBV28 | - | TRBJ1-2
CASSESGQGPNEKLFF | TGCGCCAGCAGTGAGTCCGGCCAGGGCCCGAATGAAAAACTGTTTTTT | 16 | - | TRBV10-1 | - | TRBJ1-4
CSVVQGNDYGYTF | TGCAGCGTCGTCCAGGGGAACGACTATGGCTACACCTTC | 13 | - | TRBV29-1 | - | TRBJ1-2
CASSPSGVEGNQPQHF | TGTGCCAGCAGCCCAAGCGGGGTTGAGGGCAATCAGCCCCAGCATTTT | 16 | - | TRBV7-9 | - | TRBJ1-5
CASSWGDGGYEQYF | TGTGCCAGCAGCTGGGGGGACGGCGGGTACGAGCAGTACTTC | 14 | - | TRBV5-5 | - | TRBJ2-7
CASSQEWEPTNYGYTF | TGTGCCAGCAGCCAAGAGTGGGAGCCAACTAACTATGGCTACACCTTC | 16 | - | TRBV4-2 | - | TRBJ1-2
CASSQYQRGGGGETQYF | TGTGCCAGCAGCCAATATCAAAGAGGGGGCGGAGGAGAGACCCAGTACTTC | 17 | TRBD1 | TRBV5-4 | - | TRBJ2-5
CASSPGQGNQPQHF | TGTGCCAGCAGCCCAGGACAGGGGAATCAGCCCCAGCATTTT | 14 | TRBD1 | TRBV11-2 | - | TRBJ1-5
CATTLLTGTPTEAFF | TGTGCCACCACCCTCCTCACCGGGACACCCACTGAAGCTTTCTTT | 15 | - | TRBV6-5 | - | TRBJ1-1
CASSVGQGTYEQYF | TGTGCCAGCAGCGTAGGACAGGGTACCTACGAGCAGTACTTC | 14 | TRBD1 | TRBV9 | many | TRBJ2-7
CAIRDRGTDYGYTF | TGTGCCATCAGAGACAGGGGAACGGACTATGGCTACACCTTC | 14 | TRBD1 | TRBV10-3 | - | TRBJ1-2
CASSRLDGTDTQYF | TGTGCCAGCAGTCGACTTGACGGAACAGATACGCAGTATTTT | 14 | - | TRBV27 | once | TRBJ2-3
CAGVSTAAPDIGLNTEAFF | TGTGCCGGAGTTTCCACAGCGGCACCTGACATTGGATTGAACACTGAAGCTTTCTTT | 19 | - | TRBV28 | - | TRBJ1-1
CSAQRQYF | TGCAGCGCCCAGCGGCAGTACTTC | 8 | - | TRBV29-1 | - | TRBJ2-7
CASSPTSGRRSYEQYF | TGTGCCAGCAGCCCGACTAGCGGGAGGAGGTCCTACGAGCAGTACTTC | 16 | TRBD2 | TRBV11-2 | few | TRBJ2-7
CASSPDRVNTEAFF | TGTGCCAGCAGTCCAGACAGGGTCAACACTGAAGCTTTCTTT | 14 | TRBD1 | TRBV6-4 | - | TRBJ1-1
CASSLGGRAYNEQFF | TGTGCCAGCAGCTTAGGCGGGAGGGCCTACAATGAGCAGTTCTTC | 15 | TRBD2 | TRBV11-3 | - | TRBJ2-1
CASSLERGQETQYF | TGTGCCAGCAGCCTTGAGCGGGGGCAAGAGACCCAGTACTTC | 14 | TRBD2 | TRBV3-1/TRBV3-2 | - | TRBJ2-5
CASSQGAAGEQYF | TGCGCCAGCAGTCAGGGGGCAGCAGGAGAGCAGTACTTC | 13 | TRBD1 | TRBV5-1 | - | TRBJ2-7
CASSQETGQGAREGYTDTQYF | TGTGCCAGCAGCCAAGAGACGGGACAGGGGGCGAGGGAGGGTTACACAGATACGCAGTATTTT | 21 | TRBD1 | TRBV3-1/TRBV3-2 | once | TRBJ2-3
CASSPGVNNQPQHF | TGTGCCAGCAGTCCCGGGGTGAACAATCAGCCCCAGCATTTT | 14 | - | TRBV27 | - | TRBJ1-5
CASILRGGADYGYTF | TGTGCCAGCATCCTACGAGGGGGCGCAGACTATGGCTACACCTTC | 15 | TRBD1 | TRBV5-4 | once | TRBJ1-2
CASRRTGGAGELFF | TGTGCCAGTAGAAGGACAGGGGGGGCCGGGGAGCTGTTTTTT | 14 | TRBD1 | TRBV19 | - | TRBJ2-2
CASSPYQGAKDTQYF | TGTGCCAGCTCACCATACCAGGGGGCGAAAGATACGCAGTATTTT | 15 | TRBD1 | TRBV18 | once | TRBJ2-3
CSVEDAGYGYTF | TGCAGCGTTGAAGACGCAGGGTACGGCTACACCTTC | 12 | - | TRBV29-1 | - | TRBJ1-2
CASSEGDRQPQHF | TGTGCCAGCAGTGAAGGGGACAGGCAGCCCCAGCATTTT | 13 | TRBD1 | TRBV25-1 | - | TRBJ1-5
CSVSGQGADTQYF | TGCAGCGTTAGTGGACAGGGGGCAGATACGCAGTATTTT | 13 | TRBD1 | TRBV29-1 | - | TRBJ2-3
CASSSDYGVYNEQFF | TGTGCCAGCAGCTCAGACTATGGGGTTTACAATGAGCAGTTCTTC | 15 | - | TRBV7-2 | - | TRBJ2-1